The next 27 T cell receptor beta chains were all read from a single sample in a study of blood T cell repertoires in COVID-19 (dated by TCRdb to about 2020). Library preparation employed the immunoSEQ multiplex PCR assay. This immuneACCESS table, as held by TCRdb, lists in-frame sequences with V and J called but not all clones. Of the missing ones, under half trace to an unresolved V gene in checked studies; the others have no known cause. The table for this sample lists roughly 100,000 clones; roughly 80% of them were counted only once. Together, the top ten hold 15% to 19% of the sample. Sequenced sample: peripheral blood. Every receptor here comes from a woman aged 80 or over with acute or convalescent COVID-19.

The CDR3 sequence is CKTSGQETQYF. In DNA form, the CDR3 reads TGCAAGACTAGCGGACAGGAGACCCAGTACTTC. V and J are TRBV20-1 and TRBJ2-5, with 9 bases aligning to TRBD2. This CDR3 contains 11 residues. Germline V CDR1 and CDR2: DFQATT, SNEGSKA (reference sequence).

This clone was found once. CDR3 region: CASSSPGNQETQYF. The DNA for the CDR3 is TGTGCCAGCAGCTCGCCGGGAAATCAAGAGACCCAGTACTTC. This rearrangement joins TRBV5-5 to TRBJ2-5; tentative D call: TRBD2 (5 bases). The V end lost 3 bases, the J end lost 2 bases, and 11 bases lay between the germline ends. The CDR3 length is 14 residues. The V gene's germline CDR1 is SGHKS and CDR2 YYEKEE (reference sequence).

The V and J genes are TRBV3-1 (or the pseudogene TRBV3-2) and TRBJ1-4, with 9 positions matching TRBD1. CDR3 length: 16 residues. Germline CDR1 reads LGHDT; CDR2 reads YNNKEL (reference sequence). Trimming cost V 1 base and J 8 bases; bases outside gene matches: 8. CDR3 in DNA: TGTGCCAGCAGCCAAGGTAGGGGACAGGGAAACGAAAAACTGTTTTTT. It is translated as CASSQGRGQGNEKLFF.

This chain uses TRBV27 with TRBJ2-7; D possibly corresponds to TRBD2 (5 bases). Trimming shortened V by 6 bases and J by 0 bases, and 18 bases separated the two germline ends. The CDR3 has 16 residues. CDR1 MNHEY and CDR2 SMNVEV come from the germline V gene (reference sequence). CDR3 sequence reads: CASSLGSSSLSYEQYF. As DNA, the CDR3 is TGTGCCAGCAGCCTGGGGAGTTCTTCCCTCTCCTACGAGCAGTACTTC.

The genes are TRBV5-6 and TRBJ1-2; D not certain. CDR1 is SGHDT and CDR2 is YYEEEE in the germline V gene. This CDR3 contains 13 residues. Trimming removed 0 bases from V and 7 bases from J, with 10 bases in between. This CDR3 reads CASSLGTVSGYTF. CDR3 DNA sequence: TGTGCCAGCAGCTTGGGTACAGTCTCTGGCTACACCTTC.

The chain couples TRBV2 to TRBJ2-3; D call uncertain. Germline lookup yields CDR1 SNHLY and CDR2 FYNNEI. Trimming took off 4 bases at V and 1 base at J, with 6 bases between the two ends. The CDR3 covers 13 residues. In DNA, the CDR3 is TGTGCCAGCAGTGTCCCGGGCACAGATACGCAGTATTTT. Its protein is CASSVPGTDTQYF. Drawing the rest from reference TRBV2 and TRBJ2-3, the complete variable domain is EPEVTQTPSHQVTQMGQEVILRCVPISNHLYFYWYRQILGQKVEFLVSFYNNEISEKSEIFDDQFSVERPDGSNFTLKIRSTKLEDSAMYFCASSVPGTDTQYFGPGTRLTVL.

CDR3 loop: CASSDEHRGGEQYF. The CDR3 nucleotides read TGTGCCAGCAGTGACGAACACAGGGGGGGTGAGCAGTACTTC. The rearrangement joins TRBV2 to TRBJ2-7; TRBD1 is a possible D gene (8 bases). The CDR3 runs 14 residues. Germline lookup yields CDR1 SNHLY and CDR2 FYNNEI. Trimming took off 3 bases at V and 7 bases at J, with 16 bases between the two ends.

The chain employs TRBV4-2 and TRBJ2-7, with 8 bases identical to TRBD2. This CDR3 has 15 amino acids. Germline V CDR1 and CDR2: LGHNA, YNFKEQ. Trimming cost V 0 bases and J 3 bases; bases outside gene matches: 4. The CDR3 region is CASSQDAGGDYEQYF. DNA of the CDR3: TGTGCCAGCAGCCAAGACGCGGGGGGAGACTACGAGCAGTACTTC.

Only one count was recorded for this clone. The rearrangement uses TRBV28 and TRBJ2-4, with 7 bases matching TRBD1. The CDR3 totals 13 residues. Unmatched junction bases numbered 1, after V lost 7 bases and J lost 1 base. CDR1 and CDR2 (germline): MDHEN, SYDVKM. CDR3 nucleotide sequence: TGTGCCAGCATGGACAGGGCCAAAAACATTCAGTACTTC. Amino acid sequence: CASMDRAKNIQYF.

CDR3 nucleotide sequence: TGTGCCAGCAGCTGGGGGACAGACTCTGGGGCCAACGTCCTGACTTTC. Translating gives CASSWGTDSGANVLTF. V is TRBV5-4 and J is TRBJ2-6; 7 bases match TRBD1. Trimming cost V 3 bases and J 0 bases; bases outside gene matches: 3. The CDR3 contains 16 residues. Germline CDR1 reads SGHNT; CDR2 reads YYREEE (reference sequence).

The CDR3 coding sequence is TGTGCCAGCAGCCTCGGGACTAGCGGGAGCCCCGAGCAGTACTTC. This translates into CASSLGTSGSPEQYF. The chain is built from TRBV3-1 (or the pseudogene TRBV3-2) and TRBJ2-7, with 14 bases identical to TRBD2. The CDR3 is made up of 15 amino acids. J lost 6 bases, V lost 4 bases, and 5 bases had no gene match. Germline CDR1 LGHDT, CDR2 YNNKEL (reference sequence).

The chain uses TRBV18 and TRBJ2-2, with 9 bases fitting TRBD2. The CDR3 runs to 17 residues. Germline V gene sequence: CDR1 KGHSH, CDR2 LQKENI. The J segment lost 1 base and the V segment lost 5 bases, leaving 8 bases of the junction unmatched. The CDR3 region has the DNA TGTGCCAGCTCAAAAGCGGGGGGACACTTGAACACCGGGGAGCTGTTTTTT. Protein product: CASSKAGGHLNTGELFF.

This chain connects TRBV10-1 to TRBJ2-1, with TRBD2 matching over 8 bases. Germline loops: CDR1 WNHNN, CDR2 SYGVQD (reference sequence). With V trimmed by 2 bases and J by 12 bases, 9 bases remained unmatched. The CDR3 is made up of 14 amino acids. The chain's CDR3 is CASSEAGLVGAQFF. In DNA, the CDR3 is TGCGCCAGCAGTGAGGCGGGACTAGTCGGTGCGCAGTTCTTC.

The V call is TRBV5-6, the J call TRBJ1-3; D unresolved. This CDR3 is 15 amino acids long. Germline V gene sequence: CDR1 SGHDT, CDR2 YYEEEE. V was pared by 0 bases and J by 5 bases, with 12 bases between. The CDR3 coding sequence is TGTGCCAGCAGCTTGGGCGGTTTTTGGAGAAACACCATATATTTT. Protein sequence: CASSLGGFWRNTIYF.

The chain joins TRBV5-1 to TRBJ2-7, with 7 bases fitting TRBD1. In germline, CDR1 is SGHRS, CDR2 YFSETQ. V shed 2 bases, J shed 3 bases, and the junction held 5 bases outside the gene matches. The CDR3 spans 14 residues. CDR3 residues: CASSLDRAGYEQYF. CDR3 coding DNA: TGCGCCAGCAGCTTAGACAGGGCTGGCTACGAGCAGTACTTC.

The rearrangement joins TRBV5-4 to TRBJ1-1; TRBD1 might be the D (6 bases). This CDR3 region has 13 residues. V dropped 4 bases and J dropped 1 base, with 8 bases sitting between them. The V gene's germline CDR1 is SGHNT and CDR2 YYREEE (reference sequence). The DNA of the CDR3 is TGTGCCAGCAGCGTGGGACAGAACACTGAAGCTTTCTTT. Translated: CASSVGQNTEAFF.

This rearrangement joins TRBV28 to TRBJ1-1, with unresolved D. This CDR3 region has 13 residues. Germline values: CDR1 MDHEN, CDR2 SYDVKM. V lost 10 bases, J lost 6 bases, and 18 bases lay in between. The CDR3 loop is CATHVPFEAEAFF. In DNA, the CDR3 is TGTGCCACCCACGTCCCCTTTGAGGCTGAAGCTTTCTTT. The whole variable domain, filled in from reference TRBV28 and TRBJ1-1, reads DVKVTQSSRYLVKRTGEKVFLECVQDMDHENMFWYRQDPGLGLRLIYFSYDVKMKEKGDIPEGYSVSREKKERFSLILESASTNQTSMYLCATHVPFEAEAFFGQGTRLTVV.

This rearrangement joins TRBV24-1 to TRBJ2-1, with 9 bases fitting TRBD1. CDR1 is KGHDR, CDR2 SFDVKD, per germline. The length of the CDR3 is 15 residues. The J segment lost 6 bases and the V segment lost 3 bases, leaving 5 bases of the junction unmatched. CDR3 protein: CATSDAGQGTNEQFF. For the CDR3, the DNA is TGTGCCACCAGTGATGCGGGACAGGGCACCAATGAGCAGTTCTTC.

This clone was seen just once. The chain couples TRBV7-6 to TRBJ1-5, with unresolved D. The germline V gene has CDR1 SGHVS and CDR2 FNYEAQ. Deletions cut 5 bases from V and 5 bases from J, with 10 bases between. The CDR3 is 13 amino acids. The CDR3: CASSPREDQPQHF. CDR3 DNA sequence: TGTGCCAGCAGCCCAAGGGAGGATCAGCCCCAGCATTTT.

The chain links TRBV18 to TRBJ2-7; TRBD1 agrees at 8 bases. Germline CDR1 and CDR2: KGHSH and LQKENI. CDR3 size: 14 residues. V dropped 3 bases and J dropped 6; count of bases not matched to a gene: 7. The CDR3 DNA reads TGTGCCAGCTCACCCGGGACAGGCCGGGGCGAGCAGTACGTC. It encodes CASSPGTGRGEQYV.

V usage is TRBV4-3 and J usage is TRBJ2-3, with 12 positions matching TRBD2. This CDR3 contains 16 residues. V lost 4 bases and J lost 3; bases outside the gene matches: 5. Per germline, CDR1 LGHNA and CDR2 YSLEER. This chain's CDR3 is CASSPWTSGNTDTQYF. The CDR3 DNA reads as TGCGCCAGCAGCCCCTGGACTAGCGGGAATACAGATACGCAGTATTTT.

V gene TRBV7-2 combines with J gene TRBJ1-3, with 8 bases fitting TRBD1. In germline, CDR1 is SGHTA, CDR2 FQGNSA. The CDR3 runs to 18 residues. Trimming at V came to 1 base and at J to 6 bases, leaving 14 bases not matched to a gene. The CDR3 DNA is TGTGCCAGCAGCTTAGTGGGCGGGGCAGGGGGCCTTCTAAACACCATATATTTT. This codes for CASSLVGGAGGLLNTIYF.

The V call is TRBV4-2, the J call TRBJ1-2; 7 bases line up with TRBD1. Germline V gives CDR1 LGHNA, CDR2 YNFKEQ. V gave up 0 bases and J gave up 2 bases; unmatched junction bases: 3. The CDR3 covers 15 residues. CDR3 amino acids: CASSQEAGGNYGYTF. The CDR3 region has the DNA TGTGCCAGCAGCCAAGAGGCAGGGGGGAACTATGGCTACACCTTC.

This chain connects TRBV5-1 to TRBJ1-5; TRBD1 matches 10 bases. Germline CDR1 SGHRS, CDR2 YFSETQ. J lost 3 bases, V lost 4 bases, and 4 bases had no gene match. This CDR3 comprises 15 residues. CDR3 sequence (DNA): TGCGCCAGCAGCCTTGGGACAGGGGTCAATCAGCCCCAGCATTTT. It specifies CASSLGTGVNQPQHF.

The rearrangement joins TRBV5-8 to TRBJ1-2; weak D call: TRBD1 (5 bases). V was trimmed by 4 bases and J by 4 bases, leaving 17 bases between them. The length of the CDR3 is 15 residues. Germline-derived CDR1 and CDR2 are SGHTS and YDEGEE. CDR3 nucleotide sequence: TGTGCCAGCAGCCCTCTAAGCAGGGCCACCTATGGCTACACCTTC. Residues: CASSPLSRATYGYTF. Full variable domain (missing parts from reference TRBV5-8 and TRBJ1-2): EAGVTQSPTHLIKTRGQQATLRCSPISGHTSVYWYQQALGLGLQFLLWYDEGEERNRGNFPPRFSGRQFPNYSSELNVNALELEDSALYLCASSPLSRATYGYTFGSGTRLTVV.

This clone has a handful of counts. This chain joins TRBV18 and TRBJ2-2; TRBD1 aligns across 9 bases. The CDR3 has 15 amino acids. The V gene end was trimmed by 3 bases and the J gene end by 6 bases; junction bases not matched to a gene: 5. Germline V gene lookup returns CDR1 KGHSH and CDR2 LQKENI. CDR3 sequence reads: CASSPYRGQAGELFF. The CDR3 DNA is TGTGCCAGCTCACCCTACAGGGGGCAGGCCGGGGAGCTGTTTTTT.

CDR3 in amino acids: CASSWTGGNEKLFF. The CDR3 bases are TGCGCCAGCAGCTGGACAGGGGGAAATGAAAAACTGTTTTTT. The genes are TRBV5-1 and TRBJ1-4; 10 bases are a match to TRBD1. Germline loops: CDR1 SGHRS, CDR2 YFSETQ. The V segment lost 3 bases and the J segment 5 bases; nucleotides outside the gene matches: 1. This CDR3 is built from 14 residues. The full variable domain, in which reference TRBV5-1 and TRBJ1-4 provide the parts outside the CDR3, is KAGVTQTPRYLIKTRGQQVTLSCSPISGHRSVSWYQQTPGQGLQFLFEYFSETQRNKGNFPGRFSGRQFSNSRSEMNVSTLELGDSALYLCASSWTGGNEKLFFGSGTQLSVL.